These 21 T cell receptor beta chains originate from one sample sequenced in a study of regulatory T cells in long-lasting Graves disease. According to the study, TCR beta libraries were built with iRepertoire HTBI primers and CDR3-region Arm-PCR. TCRdb called the multiplex PCR reads again in MiXCR, with one record for every CDR3 protein. Of some 220,000 distinct CDR3 sequences in the sample, roughly 20% are singletons; the top ten hold about 12%. Time point here: newly diagnosed GD, antithyroid drugs for less than 3 months. From PBMCs, RNA was extracted and then used to make the TCR library. In addition, the sample was reused for a study of T cells in Graves' hyperthyroidism and ophthalmopathy.

Sequenced material: peripheral blood mononuclear cells (PBMCs), taken at new diagnosis, from a patient treated with antithyroid drugs. These receptors came from a woman aged 25 to 39 with Graves disease.

This clonotype was observed a few times. A much larger clone sits a single nucleotide away, making a read error possible. The chain couples TRBV4-1 to TRBJ1-2; D is undetermined. The CDR3 length is 14 residues. CDR1 is MGHRA and CDR2 is YSYEKL in the germline V gene. The V end was cut by 2 bases, the J end by 4 bases, with 11 bases between. Here the CDR3 DNA reads TGCGCCAGCAGCCAAAAAATTTTCCTCTATGGCTACACCTTC. Translated, it gives CASSQKIFLYGYTF.

The sample holds many counts of this clonotype. This chain joins TRBV7-2 and TRBJ2-5; D might be TRBD1 (5 bases). Germline CDR1 is SGHTA and CDR2 is FQGNSA. V was cut by 5 bases and J by 2 bases, with 12 bases left in between. There are 14 residues in the CDR3. DNA of the CDR3: TGTGCCAGCAGCATGGGGCGAACACAAGAGACCCAGTACTTC. This sequence encodes CASSMGRTQETQYF. Full variable domain (remainder filled in from reference TRBV7-2 and TRBJ2-5): GAGVSQSPSNKVTEKGKDVELRCDPISGHTALYWYRQSLGQGLEFLIYFQGNSAPDKSGLPSDRFSAERTGGSVSTLTIQRTQQEDSAVYLCASSMGRTQETQYFGPGTRLLVL.

This clonotype was seen repeatedly, ten times or more. V and J are TRBV20-1 and TRBJ2-7; 8 nucleotides agree with TRBD2. Germline V gene sequence: CDR1 DFQATT, CDR2 SNEGSKA (reference sequence). V shed 5 bases, J shed 3 bases, and the junction held 21 bases outside the gene matches. The CDR3 runs 18 residues. CDR3 coding DNA: TGCAGTGCTCCGAATTTTCAGGGCTGGCGGGAGGAGGTCTACGAGCAGTACTTC. Amino acid sequence: CSAPNFQGWREEVYEQYF.

This clonotype was picked up one time. The rearrangement uses TRBV2 and TRBJ1-2; perhaps TRBD1 as D (6 bases). Germline V gene data show CDR1 as SNHLY and CDR2 as FYNNEI. The CDR3 is 14 amino acids. Between the trimmed V and J ends, which lost 6 bases and 2 bases, there was a span of 13 bases. The CDR3 DNA follows: TGTGCCAGCAGCAGGGGACCTTGGAACTATGGCTACACCTTC. This encodes CASSRGPWNYGYTF.

The V call is TRBV28, the J call TRBJ2-7; D possibly corresponds to TRBD1 (5 bases). This CDR3 comprises 14 residues. V was pared by 0 bases and J by 6 bases, with 12 bases between. Germline V gene data show CDR1 as MDHEN and CDR2 as SYDVKM. CDR3 in DNA: TGTGCCAGCAGTTTATGGCGGCAGGGCCGCGAGCAGTACTTC. This sequence encodes CASSLWRQGREQYF.

This clonotype was seen at least ten times. The chain links TRBV12-5 to TRBJ1-1; 7 positions match TRBD1. Germline CDR1 is LGHNT and CDR2 is FRNRAP. There are 15 residues in the CDR3. V dropped 6 bases and J dropped 2; count of bases not matched to a gene: 9. The CDR3 coding sequence is TGTGCTAGTGGCACCCAGGGGGGCGTCAACACTGAAGCTTTCTTT. Its translation is CASGTQGGVNTEAFF.

This clonotype has a count of ten or more. This sequence joins TRBV2 and TRBJ2-2; D is possibly TRBD2 (6 bases). This CDR3 spans 17 amino acids. The V end was cut by 8 bases, the J end by 1 base, with 20 bases between. Germline V lookup: CDR1 SNHLY, CDR2 FYNNEI. The CDR3, as DNA: TGTGCCAGCCGGGGGATAAGTGGCTGGCGGAACACCGGGGAGCTGTTTTTT. This gives the protein CASRGISGWRNTGELFF.

The chain couples TRBV11-2 to TRBJ2-7; D possibly uses TRBD1 or TRBD2 (5 bases each). Deletions cut 6 bases from V and 5 bases from J, with 14 bases between. The germline V gene encodes CDR1 SGHAT and CDR2 FQNNGV. The CDR3 totals 13 residues. The CDR3 loop is CASRLTGGDEQYF. CDR3 DNA sequence: TGTGCCAGCAGACTCACAGGAGGTGACGAGCAGTACTTC.

The CDR3 DNA sequence: TGTGCCAGCAGCCCTTGGACATGGGACGCTGAAGCTTTCTTT. This encodes CASSPWTWDAEAFF. The chain couples TRBV3-1 to TRBJ1-1; D perhaps matches TRBD1 (5 bases). The CDR3 covers 14 residues. V was cut by 4 bases and J by 6 bases, with 15 bases left in between. The V gene's germline CDR1 is LGHDT and CDR2 YNNKEL (reference sequence).

This clonotype was seen only once. Since a far larger clone is one base different, this is likely a read error. The V gene is TRBV27, the J gene TRBJ2-7; no definite D call. Trimming stripped 3 bases from V and 5 bases from J, with 11 bases between. The CDR3 loop spans 13 amino acids. The V gene's germline CDR1 is MNHEY and CDR2 SMNVEV (reference sequence). The CDR3 DNA is TGTGCCAGCAGTTTTGGGGTGAGGAACGAGCAGTACTTC. This codes for CASSFGVRNEQYF.

This clonotype was found many times. V gene TRBV18 combines with J gene TRBJ2-4, with 11 bases identical to TRBD1. Germline CDR1 KGHSH, CDR2 LQKENI. The trim removed 3 bases at V and 6 bases at J, leaving 7 bases unmatched. CDR3 length: 16 residues. CDR3 residues: CASSPFRTGGTNIQYF. CDR3 DNA: TGTGCCAGCTCACCCTTTAGGACAGGGGGCACAAACATTCAGTACTTC.

This clonotype was counted at least ten times. This sequence joins TRBV27 and TRBJ2-7; 11 bases agree with TRBD2. J was trimmed by 7 bases and V by 7 bases; bases with no gene match: 18. The CDR3 consists of 17 residues. The V gene's germline CDR1 is MNHEY and CDR2 SMNVEV (reference sequence). The CDR3 coding sequence is TGTGCCAGCACCCAAGGAAGACTAGCGGGGCAGATGAGGGAGCAGTACTTC. This codes for CASTQGRLAGQMREQYF.

With respect to this clonotype: This is likely an artifact of a read error, given a far larger clone one base away. The conserved phenylalanine or tryptophan normally closing the CDR3 is absent here, so this likely arose from a read error. This chain joins TRBV11-3 and TRBJ1-5; 9 bases fit TRBD1. The germline gives CDR1 SGHNT, CDR2 YENEEA. This CDR3 contains 15 residues. Trimming at V came to 5 bases and at J to 1 base, leaving 3 bases not matched to a gene. The CDR3 is CASSLQGASNQPQHL. As DNA, the CDR3 is TGTGCCAGCAGCCTACAGGGGGCGAGCAATCAGCCCCAGCATTTA.

Ten or more counts support this clonotype. The chain couples TRBV6-1 to TRBJ2-7; TRBD2 is a possible D gene (5 bases). The V end lost 0 bases, the J end lost 10 bases, and 10 bases lay between the germline ends. Germline V CDR1 and CDR2: MNHNS, SASEGT. This CDR3 region has 12 residues. The CDR3 loop reads CASSEAMRVQYF. For the CDR3, the DNA is TGTGCCAGCAGTGAAGCGATGAGGGTACAGTACTTC.

The V and J genes are TRBV28 and TRBJ2-7; D gene unclear. CDR3 length: 15 residues. Trimming took 6 bases from V and 0 from J, leaving 15 bases between them. The V gene's germline CDR1 is MDHEN and CDR2 SYDVKM. The CDR3 here is CASRNFGTLSYEQYF. The CDR3 coding sequence is TGTGCCAGCAGAAATTTTGGCACGCTCTCCTACGAGCAGTACTTC.

This clonotype was seen repeatedly, ten times or more. The rearrangement uses TRBV13 and TRBJ2-7; TRBD1 agrees at 8 bases. CDR3 length equals 16 residues. The junction had 9 bases not matched to a gene; V was cut back by 5 bases and J by 0 bases. The germline gives CDR1 PRHDT, CDR2 FYEKMQ (reference sequence). The CDR3 region is CASSAPGTGSSYEQYF. CDR3 DNA: TGTGCCAGCAGCGCGCCCGGGACAGGAAGCTCCTACGAGCAGTACTTC.

This clonotype came up once. At one boundary the junction diverges from the germline segment, which might be a read error. The CDR3 DNA reads TGTGCTAGCAGCAGGGGACAGGGGTCAGGGACGCAGTATTTT. The encoded protein is CASSRGQGSGTQYF. This chain uses TRBV7-7 with TRBJ2-3; 10 bases are shared with TRBD1. The CDR3 loop spans 14 amino acids. Germline V gene lookup returns CDR1 SSHAT and CDR2 FNYEAQ (reference sequence). Supplemented by reference TRBV7-7 and TRBJ2-3, the full variable domain reads GAGVSQSPRYKVTKRGQDVTLRCDPISSHATLYWYQQALGQGPEFLTYFNYEAQPDKSGLPSDRFSAERPEGSISTLTIQRTEQRDSAMYRCASSRGQGSGTQYFGPGTRLTVL.

This clonotype was seen ten or more times. In DNA, the CDR3 is TGTGCCACCTATGAAGGGACCCGTCTCAATGAGCAGTTCTTC. Protein sequence: CATYEGTRLNEQFF. The rearrangement uses TRBV28 and TRBJ2-1; D is perhaps TRBD1 or TRBD2 (5 bases each). CDR1 MDHEN and CDR2 SYDVKM come from the germline V gene. With 10 bases removed from V and 6 bases from J, the gap between germline ends came to 19 bases. The CDR3 extends over 14 amino acids.

Many counts were recorded for this clonotype. The V gene is TRBV12-3 or TRBV12-4, the J gene TRBJ2-7; D is undetermined. With 6 bases removed from V and 3 bases from J, the gap between germline ends came to 12 bases. The CDR3 sequence is 13 residues long. CDR3 sequence reads: CASSNKAHYEQYF. CDR3 nucleotides: TGTGCCAGCAGCAACAAAGCCCACTACGAGCAGTACTTC.

This chain links TRBV2 with TRBJ1-4, with TRBD1 identical over 8 bases. Trimming cost V 5 bases and J 11 bases; bases outside gene matches: 10. CDR3 length equals 14 residues. The germline V gene encodes CDR1 SNHLY and CDR2 FYNNEI. The CDR3 loop reads CASSMTGVSRKLFF. The CDR3 bases are TGTGCCAGCAGTATGACAGGGGTATCTCGGAAACTGTTTTTT. Drawing the rest from reference TRBV2 and TRBJ1-4, the complete variable domain is EPEVTQTPSHQVTQMGQEVILRCVPISNHLYFYWYRQILGQKVEFLVSFYNNEISEKSEIFDDQFSVERPDGSNFTLKIRSTKLEDSAMYFCASSMTGVSRKLFFGSGTQLSVL.

The sample holds a few counts of this clonotype. Here the CDR3 reads CASSQGMAYSEPYEQYF. CDR3 coding DNA: TGCGCCAGCAGCCAAGGTATGGCGTACTCAGAACCCTACGAGCAGTACTTC. V usage is TRBV4-1 and J usage is TRBJ2-7; D unresolved. Germline-derived CDR1 and CDR2 are MGHRA and YSYEKL. This CDR3 spans 17 amino acids. V was pared by 1 base and J by 2 bases, with 18 bases between.